The clone carrying this T cell receptor (beta chain) was seen repeatedly, ten times or more. TCR beta CDR3 region amplification was performed from RNA transcripts. The study used the HTBI primer set for a first-round RT-PCR of the TCR CDR3. MiXCR was run by TCRdb on the multiplex PCR reads, yielding one entry per CDR3 protein. The top ten clones hold almost 8% of a sample with approximately 430,000 distinct CDR3 sequences, more than 15% of them seen once. This sample was included in a study of T cells in Graves' hyperthyroidism and ophthalmopathy. Sequenced input: blood. The receptor was derived from a woman younger than 30 with Graves' hyperthyroidism.

In DNA, the CDR3 is TGTGCCAGCAGCTTATTCGCGGTCAGCGAAACTAATGAAAAACTGTTTTTT. It specifies CASSLFAVSETNEKLFF. The chain links TRBV7-9 to TRBJ1-4, with unresolved D. From germline, CDR1 is SEHNR and CDR2 FQNEAQ (reference sequence). Trimming removed 2 bases from V and 1 base from J, with 14 bases in between. CDR3 length: 17 amino acids.